Listed below are T cell receptor beta chains from one sample, sequenced in a study of blood T cell repertoires in COVID-19. Libraries were prepared by immunoSEQ multiplex PCR; TCRdb keeps only in-frame clonotypes and omits some of them. The sample records about 150,000 clones, around 80% being singletons. The specimen was PBMCs or T cells enriched from blood (not recorded which). The receptor set was obtained from a man aged 50-59 years who had recovered from COVID-19. CDR3s include the opening cysteine and the closing phenylalanine or tryptophan. A D gene is named only where the DNA matches it firmly. Not every row has a clone size; where given, it reads once, few, many or a size class.

>.|TRBJ1-1|.|TRBV3-1/TRBV3-2
CASSPGHQNTEAFF
TGTGCCAGCAGCCCAGGACACCAGAACACTGAAGCTTTCTTT
>TRBD2|TRBJ2-2|.|TRBV18
CASSGMVAGLPNTGELFF
TGTGCCAGCTCAGGGATGGTAGCGGGGCTACCGAACACCGGGGAGCTGTTTTTT
>TRBD1|TRBJ1-6|few|TRBV7-9
CASSGTEVSPLHF
TGTGCCAGCAGTGGGACAGAAGTTTCACCCCTCCACTTT
>.|TRBJ1-3|.|TRBV2
CASSPQGNTIYF
TGTGCCAGCAGCCCCCAAGGAAACACCATATATTTT
>.|TRBJ1-2|.|TRBV25-1
CASSETGRGYTF
TGTGCCAGCAGTGAAACAGGGCGGGGCTACACCTTC
>TRBD1|TRBJ2-2|few|TRBV6-5
CASRRTGANTGELFF
TGTGCCAGCAGAAGGACAGGGGCCAACACCGGGGAGCTGTTTTTT
>.|TRBJ1-3|few|TRBV19
CASAQGQTVANTIYF
TGTGCCAGTGCCCAAGGGCAGACAGTGGCAAACACCATATATTTT
>.|TRBJ2-1|few|TRBV6-2/TRBV6-3
CASSRTGDGYNEQFF
TGTGCCAGCAGCCGTACGGGGGACGGGTACAATGAGCAGTTCTTC
>TRBD2|TRBJ2-7|few|TRBV7-8
CASSPAGRGGTYEQYF
TGTGCCAGCAGTCCAGCCGGGCGGGGGGGCACCTACGAGCAGTACTTC
>TRBD2|TRBJ2-3|.|TRBV19
CASSTPGSGSTDTQYF
TGTGCCAGTAGTACCCCGGGTAGCGGGAGCACAGATACGCAGTATTTT
>.|TRBJ2-7|.|TRBV7-6
CASSLDRGREQYF
TGTGCCAGCAGCTTAGATCGGGGTCGGGAGCAGTACTTC
>TRBD1|TRBJ1-2|.|TRBV6-6
CASSVTGDRDGYTF
TGTGCCAGCAGTGTGACAGGGGATCGAGATGGCTACACCTTC
>.|TRBJ1-2|few|TRBV6-1
CASSEAQGRSGYTF
TGTGCCAGCAGTGAAGCGCAGGGAAGGAGCGGCTACACCTTC
>.|TRBJ1-6|.|TRBV25-1
CASSGAPNSPLHF
TGTGCCAGCAGTGGGGCCCCCAATTCACCCCTCCACTTT
>.|TRBJ1-5|once|TRBV10-3
CAISPGSNQPQHF
TGTGCCATCAGTCCAGGGAGCAATCAGCCCCAGCATTTT
>TRBD2|TRBJ2-3|.|TRBV4-2
CASSQSESSGGRNTQYF
TGTGCCAGCAGCCAATCGGAATCTAGCGGGGGGCGGAATACGCAGTATTTT
>TRBD2|TRBJ2-1|once|TRBV3-1/TRBV3-2
CASSQTSGGAREQFF
TGTGCCAGCAGCCAAACTAGCGGGGGGGCCCGTGAGCAGTTCTTC
>TRBD1|TRBJ2-7|.|TRBV11-2
CASSQDRGRVYEQYF
TGTGCCAGCAGCCAGGACAGGGGGCGCGTCTACGAGCAGTACTTC
>.|TRBJ2-2|.|TRBV7-3
CASSLGPSSGELFF
TGTGCCAGCAGCTTGGGCCCCTCCTCCGGGGAGCTGTTTTTT
>.|TRBJ2-1|.|TRBV7-3
CASSLGQKPHNEQFF
TGTGCCAGCAGCTTAGGGCAGAAACCACACAATGAGCAGTTCTTC
>TRBD1|TRBJ2-2|.|TRBV4-3
CASSRGQGWTGELFF
TGCGCCAGCAGTCGGGGACAGGGGTGGACCGGGGAGCTGTTTTTT
>.|TRBJ2-1|.|TRBV21-1
CASSARQAYNEQFF
TGTGCCAGCAGCGCTCGACAGGCCTACAATGAGCAGTTCTTC
>.|TRBJ2-7|.|TRBV6-1
CASSDERTGSYEQYF
TGTGCCAGCAGTGACGAGAGGACCGGGAGCTACGAGCAGTACTTC
>.|TRBJ2-7|.|TRBV29-1
CSVEGSGGAEQYF
TGCAGCGTGGAGGGGTCAGGGGGAGCCGAGCAGTACTTC
>TRBD1|TRBJ2-7|.|TRBV11-2
CASSRRDSYYEQYF
TGTGCCAGCAGCCGCCGGGACAGTTACTACGAGCAGTACTTC
>TRBD1|TRBJ1-1|.|TRBV4-1
CASSPDRANTEAFF
TGCGCCAGCAGCCCGGACAGGGCGAACACTGAAGCTTTCTTT
>TRBD1|TRBJ1-2|few|TRBV10-3
CAITTDRAVGYTF
TGTGCCATCACGACGGACAGGGCCGTTGGCTACACCTTC
>TRBD1|TRBJ2-4|.|TRBV29-1
CSIPPPWDREFLAKNIQYF
TGCAGCATCCCCCCACCATGGGACAGGGAATTTTTAGCCAAAAACATTCAGTACTTC
>TRBD2|TRBJ2-1|.|TRBV6-2/TRBV6-3
CASRPSSGGAVNEQFF
TGTGCCAGCAGACCTTCTAGCGGGGGGGCTGTCAATGAGCAGTTCTTC
>TRBD1|TRBJ1-1|.|TRBV7-2
CASSSKPRGPGNTEAFF
TGTGCCAGCAGCTCAAAACCCAGGGGGCCAGGGAACACTGAAGCTTTCTTT
>.|TRBJ1-1|.|TRBV5-6
CASSLPGRTYTEAFF
TGTGCCAGCAGTCTTCCCGGGAGAACCTACACTGAAGCTTTCTTT
>TRBD1|TRBJ1-2|.|TRBV5-6
CASSSDRSLGYAYGYTF
TGTGCCAGCAGCTCGGACAGGTCCTTGGGGTATGCCTATGGCTACACCTTC
>.|TRBJ1-2|few|TRBV3-1/TRBV3-2
CASCEGGGYGYTF
TGTGCCAGCTGTGAGGGCGGGGGCTATGGCTACACCTTC
>TRBD1|TRBJ1-5|.|TRBV5-6
CASSSGTGYSNQPQHF
TGTGCCAGCAGCTCCGGGACAGGATATAGCAATCAGCCCCAGCATTTT